Below, 26 T cell receptor beta chains from the same sample are listed, as sequenced in a study of regulatory T cells in long-lasting Graves disease. The time point denotes: newly diagnosed GD, antithyroid drugs for less than 3 months. With RNA extracted from PBMCs as input, the TCR library was made. Through Arm-PCR of CDR3 regions and iRepertoire HTBI primers, TCR beta libraries were built. TCRdb reprocessed the multiplex PCR reads via MiXCR and lists one record per CDR3 protein. The table records fewer than 500,000 distinct CDR3 sequences, 15% to 20% of them present only once. The sample was also reused in another study, on T cells in Graves' hyperthyroidism and ophthalmopathy.

Sequencing was performed on peripheral blood mononuclear cells (PBMCs), taken at new diagnosis, from a patient treated with antithyroid drugs. Receptors originate from a middle-aged man with Graves disease.

This clonotype has only one observation. The rearrangement joins TRBV4-1 to TRBJ2-7; possibly TRBD1 for D (6 bases). Between the trimmed V and J ends, which lost 0 bases and 5 bases, there was a span of 14 bases. Per germline, CDR1 MGHRA and CDR2 YSYEKL. This CDR3 contains 15 residues. The DNA for the CDR3 is TGCGCCAGCAGCCAAGATAGGGGGAGTGGGGACGAGCAGTACTTC. Protein: CASSQDRGSGDEQYF.

V and J are TRBV25-1 and TRBJ1-1; 9 nucleotides agree with TRBD1. The V and J ends lost 3 bases and 6 bases, in that order; junction bases with no gene match: 5. The CDR3 is 14 amino acids. Germline-derived CDR1 and CDR2 are MGHDK and SYGVNS. DNA for the CDR3: TGTGCCAGCAGTGATGACAGGGGGGTGGCTGAAGCTTTCTTT. Its translation is CASSDDRGVAEAFF.

This clonotype occurred many times. The chain joins TRBV20-1 to TRBJ2-3; D remains ambiguous. There are 14 residues in the CDR3. V lost 3 bases to trimming and J lost 6 bases, with 16 bases between them. Per germline, CDR1 DFQATT and CDR2 SNEGSKA (reference sequence). CDR3 amino acids: CSARLSVIKDTQYF. The CDR3 DNA sequence: TGCAGTGCTAGGTTATCGGTAATTAAGGATACGCAGTATTTT.

This clonotype has a count of ten or more. The genes are TRBV7-9 and TRBJ2-5; possible D gene TRBD1, 6 bases. The CDR3 loop spans 14 amino acids. Trimming took 6 bases from V and 2 from J, leaving 13 bases between them. The germline CDR1 and CDR2 sequences are SEHNR and FQNEAQ (reference sequence). Written as DNA, the CDR3 is TGTGCCAGCAGGCCGGGACACATGCAAGAGACCCAGTACTTC. Its translation is CASRPGHMQETQYF.

With respect to this clonotype: This may be a read error: a much more frequent sequence differs by one nucleotide. The V and J genes are TRBV2 and TRBJ1-5, with D perhaps matching TRBD1 (5 bases). The CDR3 extends over 15 amino acids. Trimming cost V 4 bases and J 2 bases, with 12 bases left between them. The germline V gene has CDR1 SNHLY and CDR2 FYNNEI. DNA of the CDR3: TGTGCCAGCAGTGTTGGGGGGATGGGCAATCAGCCCCAGCATTTT. Its protein is CASSVGGMGNQPQHF. Complete variable domain (other parts from reference TRBV2 and TRBJ1-5): EPEVTQTPSHQVTQMGQEVILRCVPISNHLYFYWYRQILGQKVEFLVSFYNNEISEKSEIFDDQFSVERPDGSNFTLKIRSTKLEDSAMYFCASSVGGMGNQPQHFGDGTRLSIL.

Many counts were recorded for this clonotype. V usage is TRBV6-1 and J usage is TRBJ2-1, with 8 bases matching TRBD1. V trimming: 6 bases; J trimming: 1 base; junction bases outside the gene matches: 5. CDR3 length: 15 residues. Germline V gene sequence: CDR1 MNHNS, CDR2 SASEGT. The CDR3 DNA reads as TGTGCCAGCAGACTCCACAGGGGGTCCTACAATGAGCAGTTCTTC. This sequence encodes CASRLHRGSYNEQFF.

The rearrangement uses TRBV12-3 or TRBV12-4 and TRBJ2-2, with D unclear. Trimming shortened V by 3 bases and J by 7 bases, and 9 bases separated the two germline ends. This CDR3 spans 13 amino acids. For the CDR3, the DNA is TGTGCCAGCAGTTTGCATGGCAGCGGGGAGCTGTTTTTT. Its protein product is CASSLHGSGELFF.

The genes are TRBV5-1 and TRBJ1-1; no definite D call. Trimming cost V 0 bases and J 11 bases, with 20 bases left between them. This CDR3 is built from 15 residues. CDR1 is SGHRS, CDR2 YFSETQ, per germline. CDR3 loop: CASSLENGQGGGAFF. As DNA, the CDR3 is TGCGCCAGCAGCTTGGAAAACGGCCAAGGAGGAGGGGCTTTCTTT.

This clonotype was seen more than once but under ten times. The V call is TRBV20-1, the J call TRBJ2-3, with D uncertain. Trimming took off 0 bases at V and 3 bases at J, with 10 bases between the two ends. The CDR3 has 14 amino acids. Germline V gives CDR1 DFQATT, CDR2 SNEGSKA (reference sequence). The CDR3 loop reads CSARDQLGTDTQYF. CDR3 DNA sequence: TGCAGTGCTAGAGATCAGTTGGGGACAGATACGCAGTATTTT.

In this sample, this clonotype turned up many times. The chain recombines TRBV30 with TRBJ2-5, with D uncertain. CDR1 GTSNPN and CDR2 SVGIG come from the germline V gene (reference sequence). The CDR3 extends over 11 amino acids. With 0 bases removed from V and 5 bases from J, the gap between germline ends came to 4 bases. The CDR3 coding sequence is TGTGCCTGGAGTGTACGGGAGACCCAGTACTTC. Its protein is CAWSVRETQYF.

With regard to this clonotype: One junction end disagrees with the germline gene, perhaps due to a read error. This sequence joins TRBV29-1 and TRBJ2-1, with unresolved D. The CDR3 extends over 14 amino acids. Germline CDR1 and CDR2: SQVTM and ANQGSEA. The CDR3 DNA is TGCAGCGTTGAAGGTTCAGGCTTTAGGAATGAGCAGCTCTTC. Its translation is CSVEGSGFRNEQLF.

About this clonotype: A far bigger clonotype differs at one base, so this is likely a read error. V is TRBV2 and J is TRBJ2-5; 7 nucleotides agree with TRBD2. The J segment lost 3 bases and the V segment lost 10 bases, leaving 8 bases of the junction unmatched. The CDR3 extends over 13 amino acids. From germline, CDR1 is SNHLY and CDR2 FYNNEI. In DNA form, the CDR3 reads TGTGCCACCAATGATCGGGGGGAAGAGACCCAGTACTTC. Amino acid sequence: CATNDRGEETQYF.

The chain uses TRBV19 and TRBJ1-6; D ambiguous. This CDR3 is 15 amino acids long. Per germline, CDR1 LNHDA and CDR2 SQIVND (reference sequence). V dropped 6 bases and J dropped 0 bases, with 9 bases sitting between them. The chain's CDR3 is CASRAASSYNSPLHF. CDR3 sequence (DNA): TGTGCCAGTAGGGCGGCGAGCTCCTATAATTCACCCCTCCACTTT.

This clonotype was observed once. The chain has TRBV20-1 and TRBJ1-2, with D tentatively TRBD1 (6 bases). This CDR3 contains 14 residues. The V end lost 5 bases, the J end lost 3 bases, and 16 bases lay between the germline ends. Looked up from germline, CDR1 is DFQATT and CDR2 is SNEGSKA (reference sequence). CDR3 loop: CSARQLGTHYGYTF. The CDR3 DNA reads as TGCAGTGCTCGGCAGTTGGGGACACACTATGGCTACACCTTC.

This clonotype was counted only a few times. The chain joins TRBV20-1 to TRBJ1-4, with TRBD1 matching 8 bases. Germline values: CDR1 DFQATT, CDR2 SNEGSKA (reference sequence). The CDR3 is made up of 19 amino acids. After removal of 0 bases from V and 0 bases from J, the junction contained 12 bases not matched to a gene. The CDR3 DNA follows: TGCAGTGCTAGAGATCTAGGACAGGGAAGGGGAACAACTAATGAAAAACTGTTTTTT. Its protein product is CSARDLGQGRGTTNEKLFF.

This clonotype was counted only a few times. This rearrangement joins TRBV5-1 to TRBJ1-6; weak D call: TRBD1 (6 bases). CDR1 SGHRS and CDR2 YFSETQ come from the germline V gene. Trimming shortened V by 0 bases and J by 6 bases, and 13 bases separated the two germline ends. The CDR3 totals 16 residues. CDR3 amino acids: CASSLERGIGNSPLHF. The CDR3 region has the DNA TGCGCCAGCAGCTTGGAAAGGGGGATCGGTAATTCACCCCTCCACTTT.

The CDR3 DNA is TGCGCCAGCAGCTCCGGGACAGGGGGCGAAGAAAAACTGTTTTTT. It codes for CASSSGTGGEEKLFF. The chain recombines TRBV5-1 with TRBJ1-4, with 12 bases matching TRBD1. Germline CDR1 SGHRS, CDR2 YFSETQ. CDR3 length equals 15 residues. Losses at the gene ends were 3 bases for V and 8 bases for J; bases not matched to a gene: 5.

Many counts were recorded for this clonotype. J is TRBJ2-1 and V is TRBV11-3, with 9 positions matching TRBD1. This CDR3 spans 14 amino acids. With 4 bases clipped from V and 8 bases from J, the junction kept 6 bases outside the gene matches. Germline V gene sequence: CDR1 SGHNT, CDR2 YENEEA. This chain's CDR3 is CASSSGQGSYEQFF. CDR3 sequence (DNA): TGTGCCAGCAGCTCCGGACAGGGGTCGTATGAGCAGTTCTTC. The full variable domain, rest sourced from reference TRBV11-3 and TRBJ2-1, is EAGVVQSPRYKIIEKKQPVAFWCNPISGHNTLYWYLQNLGQGPELLIRYENEEAVDDSQLPKDRFSAERLKGVDSTLKIQPAELGDSAVYLCASSSGQGSYEQFFGPGTRLTVL.

The V call is TRBV4-1, the J call TRBJ2-3; weak D call: TRBD1 (6 bases). This CDR3 comprises 14 residues. V lost 4 bases, J lost 3 bases, and 11 bases lay in between. CDR1 is MGHRA and CDR2 is YSYEKL in the germline V gene. CDR3 nucleotides: TGCGCCAGCAGCCGTCGACAGGAGACAGATACGCAGTATTTT. Protein: CASSRRQETDTQYF.

The chain joins TRBV5-1 to TRBJ2-7, with TRBD2 matching 8 bases. V was pared by 0 bases and J by 1 base, with 6 bases of the junction left unmatched. Germline V lookup: CDR1 SGHRS, CDR2 YFSETQ. The CDR3 has 16 amino acids. The CDR3 nucleotides are TGCGCCAGCAGCTTGGGGGTCACTAGCGGATCCTACGAGCAGTACTTC. Protein product: CASSLGVTSGSYEQYF.

A note on this clonotype: At one end the junction does not follow the germline gene, possibly because of a read error. V and J are TRBV15 and TRBJ1-5; the D is unclear. The CDR3 is made up of 13 amino acids. CDR1 LNHNV and CDR2 YYDKDF come from the germline V gene (reference sequence). CDR3 DNA: TGTGCCACCAGCGCTTGGATAAATCAGCCCCAGCACTTT. Amino acids: CATSAWINQPQHF.

The chain recombines TRBV29-1 with TRBJ2-1; D may be TRBD1 (6 bases). The ends were cut back, 5 bases at V and 6 bases at J, with 8 bases in the middle. The germline CDR1 and CDR2 sequences are SQVTM and ANQGSEA. The CDR3 has 11 residues. The CDR3 coding sequence is TGCAGCGTTCCACAGGGCAATGAGCAGTTCTTC. As protein: CSVPQGNEQFF.

This clonotype has ten or more counts. The V call is TRBV11-2, the J call TRBJ2-1, with 7 bases identical to TRBD2. The CDR3 spans 14 residues. CDR1 SGHAT and CDR2 FQNNGV come from the germline V gene. The J segment lost 6 bases and the V segment lost 4 bases, leaving 6 bases of the junction unmatched. The CDR3 reads CASSSRGLTNEQFF. As DNA, the CDR3 is TGTGCCAGCAGCTCCCGGGGACTAACCAATGAGCAGTTCTTC.

This clonotype occurred a few times. The gene calls are TRBV7-9 and TRBJ1-2, with 8 nucleotides matching TRBD1. V lost 4 bases, J lost 3 bases, and 10 bases stayed unmatched. Germline lookup yields CDR1 SEHNR and CDR2 FQNEAQ (reference sequence). CDR3 length: 16 amino acids. The CDR3 nucleotides read TGTGCCAGCAGCTCCGGGACAGGCTTTGCGGACTATGGCTACACCTTC. Translated, it gives CASSSGTGFADYGYTF.

The table lists this clonotype with a few counts. The V gene is TRBV19, the J gene TRBJ2-1, with TRBD1 matching over 11 bases. Germline CDR1 reads LNHDA; CDR2 reads SQIVND (reference sequence). The CDR3 has 13 residues. Germline trimming cut 6 bases from V and 8 bases from J; bases unmatched to any gene: 3. The chain's CDR3 is CASRDRGRDEQFF. Here the CDR3 DNA reads TGTGCCAGTAGGGACAGGGGGCGCGATGAGCAGTTCTTC.

In this sample, this clonotype turned up many times. The chain has TRBV5-6 and TRBJ2-5; no reliable D call. The CDR3 loop spans 14 amino acids. CDR1 and CDR2 (germline): SGHDT, YYEEEE. V was pared by 2 bases and J by 0 bases, with 8 bases between. The CDR3 bases are TGTGCCAGCAGCTTTAGGTTAGACCAAGAGACCCAGTACTTC. As protein: CASSFRLDQETQYF.